This T cell receptor beta chain was obtained from a study of blood T cell repertoires in COVID-19 (dated by TCRdb to 2018 to 2020). Regarding the research as a whole: The collaborator samples originated in the United States, Italy and Spain and spanned the acute and convalescent phases of COVID-19. The repertoires were released in a freely available public database meant as a resource for research on the immune response to SARS-CoV-2. Sample metadata almost always included a de-identified subject ID, COVID-19 status, age in years and sex. The samples were drawn from the first 160 participants of the ongoing ImmuneRACE study and from 1,200 or so subjects provided by 6 global collaborators. Where available, HLA class I and class II types were obtained from metadata supplied by the sample provider rather than from assay-based typing. Deeply sampled blood TCRbeta repertoires from subjects exposed to, actively infected with, or recovered from COVID-19 were included in the dataset. The material from the prospective study consisted of cDNA or gDNA derived from T cells, B-cell-depleted T cells, or PBMCs.

Including the terminal cysteine and phenylalanine, the CDR3 comprises 14 residues. Only the CDR3 portion is preserved as DNA: 42 bases, with reading frame beginning at the first base. V and J are trimmed by 4 bases and 7 bases, and the gene matches miss 6 bases of the junction. CDR1 and CDR2, looked up from the germline V gene, are SGHTA and FQGTGA. General study outcomes and caveats: Clinical and demographic metadata were provided uncurated, with the amount varying by source and participant.

TCRbeta CDR3 regions were amplified from genomic DNA by means of the immunoSEQ Assay, a bias-controlled multiplex PCR. The paper's data handling went like this. The number of nucleated cells in each sample was estimated by amplification of reference gene primers within the assay. Sequence reads were collapsed and filtered to measure the absolute abundance of every unique TCRbeta CDR3 rearrangement. Productive Simpson clonality was computed per sample as the square root of Simpson's diversity index over productive rearrangements. TCRdb carries this immuneACCESS record with in-frame sequences only. Its versions omit some clonotypes, under half of them owing to an unresolved V gene in the studies checked, with the rest unexplained. V and J calls and clone size are given by that table; D and trimming were obtained from the DNA. This sample has around 140,000 clones in its table, and around 88% of those were observed once. The leading ten clones occupy 9% to 12% of the sample.

Remarks on this clone: Its antigen has not been determined. No much larger clone exists at a distance of one base, and base qualities are not known.

Each collaborating institution followed its own protocols to collect whole blood in K2EDTA tubes. Collaborator samples were shipped for TCRbeta analysis as frozen whole blood, isolated PBMCs, or DNA extracted from either sample type. The chain couples TRBV7-3 to TRBJ1-2; 10 bases in the middle match TRBD1. The TCR sequence derives from a middle-aged man with acute or convalescent COVID-19. Sequences were obtained from peripheral blood. Read as DNA, the sequence is TGTGCCAGCAGCTCCCGGACAGGGGGAGGTGGCTACACCTTC. Translated, it reads CASSSRTGGGGYTF.